The present entry profiles one TCR beta chain with its context. The clone's antigen remains unknown. The input lacks base qualities; no much larger clone sits a single base away. CD8 naive samples were obtained by positive selection for CCR7 among CD45RO-negative cells, yielding a CD45RA+CCR7+ population from which TemRA cells were excluded. The donors were healthy, HIV-negative adults who had no recently reported acute infections or vaccinations. All donors were Caucasian adults living in Nashville, Tennessee, USA. After blood collection by leukapheresis, PBMCs were isolated using Ficoll-Histopaque density gradient centrifugation and then cryopreserved in the vapor phase of liquid nitrogen. Analytical flow cytometry was used to check the purity and quantity of each magnetically sorted T cell population. Genomic DNA was isolated from every sorted fraction and measured by UV absorbance on a Nanodrop 2000c.

This specimen belongs to a study of shared clonotypes between healthy human individuals (dated by TCRdb to between 2020 and 2021). About the study as a whole: Three men and two women, aged 18 to 49 years, made up the cohort. For each donor, three plates each were used for CD4 naive and CD4 memory, two plates were used for CD8 naive, and one plate was used for CD8 memory. Libraries were prepared and TCR repertoires were sequenced by different laboratories using diverse techniques, in order to increase sequencing depth and limit assay-specific biases. Blood TCR repertoires of about five healthy adults were deeply sequenced to estimate repertoire size and the extent of clonotype sharing between individuals. Between about 0.94 and 8.9 billion PBMCs per donor were obtained by leukapheresis.

Broad study findings and their caveats: Rarefaction of sorted-subset datasets indicated incomplete sequencing despite the large sequencing depth. Sampling was limited to blood, and TCR repertoires in tissue likely differ from TCR repertoires in blood. Estimated clonotype richness was generally larger for naive than for memory subsets. Based on pairwise subsampling, the degree of clonotype sharing among donors was expected to be affected by sequencing depth. Sharing across a few donors was observed for about 5% of naive CD4, over 3% of naive CD8, roughly 2.4% of memory CD4, and roughly 0.4% of memory CD8 clonotypes. Compared with non-shared clonotypes, clonotypes shared by all four sorted-subset donors had higher generation probabilities. Because the study included only a small number of donors, the genetic and exposure-history diversity represented was limited.

Using the deep immunoSEQ assay, TCR CDR3 regions were amplified from genomic DNA by multiplex PCR. Extracted genomic DNA from each cell subset was spread evenly across all wells of several immunoSEQ 96-well plates, with each plate serving as a replicate. For sorted subsets, approximately 200 ng of genomic DNA, equivalent to some 30,000 T cell genomes, went into each replicate PCR. Purified libraries were quantified with a Qubit 3.0 fluorometer, sized on a Bioanalyzer 2100, and re-quantified with the KAPA Library Quantification kit. A separate single-read 150-cycle Illumina NextSeq 550 flow cell was used to sequence each immunoSEQ 96-well plate. Under the source paper's analysis protocol: Because the immunoSEQ output included only junctional sequences and no quality scores, the filtering could not be the same as the filtering used for full-length reads. To assign V/J genes and CDR3, sequences were annotated using PyIR, a Python wrapper for IgBLAST v1.9, with IMGT germline references. Reads were removed for weak V/J assignments (E-value above 1e-6), missing CDR3, stop codons, out-of-frame junctions, or ambiguous translated residues. V3J clonotypes were defined as sequences sharing an identical inferred V gene, J gene, and CDR3 amino acid sequence. To compute the percentage overlap between repertoires, the number of shared unique clonotypes was divided by the size of the smaller repertoire. RTK rarefaction, the Chao1 estimator, and Recon v2.1 estimates of unobserved clonotypes were used to assess repertoire richness. OLGA was used to compute generation probabilities for all TCRbeta clonotypes that the gDNA method yielded from four donors. What TCRdb holds here is the immuneACCESS table cut down to in-frame rearrangements. Part of the clones is not present; checked against another copy, under half of the missing clones reflect an unresolved V gene, and the others are unexplained. That table furnishes V, J and clone size, whereas the DNA furnished D and trimming. The sample table records roughly 2 million clones; over 85% of these occur just once. Approximately 1.2% of the sample is held by the ten biggest clonotypes.

Sequenced input: naive CD8+ T cells sorted from blood. Sample cell subset or site, as interpreted from the label and publication: CD45RA+CCR7+. The TCR comes from a man aged 18-30 years in good health.

The DNA reads as follows: TGTGCCAGCAGCCCCGGGACAGGTATCTCCTACGAGCAGTACTTC. Its protein is CASSPGTGISYEQYF. The sequence joins TRBV5-4 to TRBJ2-7, and 8 junction bases match TRBD1. From the cysteine through the phenylalanine, the CDR3 covers 15 amino acids. The retained sequence is limited to the CDR3, 45 bases, with the frame set at the first base. From a lookup of the germline V gene (reference sequence), CDR1 and CDR2 are SGHNT and YYREEE. At the junction V is shortened by 4 bases and J by 0 bases; bases outside the gene matches: 6.